These 29 T cell receptor beta chains share one sample of origin, sequenced in a study of T cell responses to AZD1222 COVID-19 vaccine. Only in-frame clones appear in the TCRdb table, and some are missing; sequencing was by immunoSEQ multiplex PCR. The data show tens of thousands of clones, approximately 83% seen once. This specimen was peripheral blood, taken 28 days after the second AZD1222 dose. All receptors derive from an adult who received the AZD1222 COVID-19 vaccine.

This chain connects TRBV6-1 to TRBJ2-1; TRBD2 matches at 8 bases. The CDR3 runs to 16 residues. Germline V gene sequence: CDR1 MNHNS, CDR2 SASEGT. V was pared by 2 bases and J by 10 bases, with 13 bases of the junction left unmatched. The CDR3 sequence is CASSESSGLAGNEQFF. CDR3 nucleotides: TGTGCCAGCAGTGAATCTTCTGGTTTAGCGGGGAACGAGCAGTTCTTC.

CDR3: CASSMRGGTEAFF. Here the CDR3 DNA reads TGTGCCAGTAGTATGAGGGGCGGTACTGAAGCTTTCTTT. The chain combines TRBV19 with TRBJ1-1; D is possibly TRBD1 (5 bases). The CDR3 is made up of 13 amino acids. Deletions cut 3 bases from V and 5 bases from J, with 10 bases between. CDR1 and CDR2 from the germline V gene are LNHDA and SQIVND (reference sequence).

The table lists this clone with a few counts. The rearrangement joins TRBV24-1 to TRBJ1-2, with D possibly being TRBD1 (5 bases). CDR1 KGHDR and CDR2 SFDVKD come from the germline V gene. This CDR3 contains 12 residues. Between the trimmed V and J ends, which lost 12 bases and 6 bases, there was a span of 16 bases. CDR3 sequence: CAPPAGRNGYTF. CDR3 nucleotides: TGTGCCCCACCCGCAGGGAGAAATGGCTACACCTTC.

There are a few counts of this clone. The chain recombines TRBV12-5 with TRBJ2-5; TRBD1 might be the D (6 bases). Germline V gives CDR1 LGHNT, CDR2 FRNRAP. Deletions cut 6 bases from V and 5 bases from J, with 13 bases between. This CDR3 has 13 amino acids. This CDR3 is CASGTTRGETQYF. The CDR3 DNA reads as TGTGCTAGTGGAACCACCAGGGGCGAGACCCAGTACTTC.

V usage is TRBV18 and J usage is TRBJ2-7; D uncertain. The germline V and J ends were trimmed by 2 bases and 6 bases, with 11 bases remaining between them. This CDR3 comprises 13 residues. Germline CDR1 and CDR2: KGHSH and LQKENI. The CDR3 loop is CASSPSTWAEQYF. CDR3 sequence (DNA): TGTGCCAGCTCACCATCTACCTGGGCCGAGCAGTACTTC.

The CDR3 DNA sequence: TGTGCCAGTAGTGGCCGGACAGGGGGTGGCTACGAGCAGTACTTC. Translation: CASSGRTGGGYEQYF. The chain recombines TRBV19 with TRBJ2-7, with 10 nucleotides matching TRBD1. This CDR3 comprises 15 residues. Trimming cost V 5 bases and J 3 bases; bases outside gene matches: 7. CDR1 is LNHDA, CDR2 SQIVND, per germline (reference sequence).

The chain links TRBV6-5 to TRBJ1-5; D unresolved. The CDR3 loop spans 14 amino acids. V lost 4 bases and J 2 bases, leaving 9 bases between the germline ends. CDR1 MNHEY and CDR2 SVGAGI come from the germline V gene. This CDR3 reads CASSSSGRNQPQHF. The CDR3, as DNA: TGTGCCAGCAGTTCCTCCGGCCGCAATCAGCCCCAGCATTTT.

The genes are TRBV11-2 and TRBJ1-6, with 9 bases fitting TRBD1. J lost 5 bases, V lost 6 bases, and 8 bases had no gene match. Germline V CDR1 and CDR2: SGHAT, FQNNGV. CDR3 length: 16 residues. The CDR3 DNA reads TGTGCCAGCAGTCTTCACGGGACAGGGAATAATTCACCCCTCCACTTT. Its protein is CASSLHGTGNNSPLHF. Variable domain in full (rest from reference TRBV11-2 and TRBJ1-6): EAGVAQSPRYKIIEKRQSVAFWCNPISGHATLYWYQQILGQGPKLLIQFQNNGVVDDSQLPKDRFSAERLKGVDSTLKIQPAKLEDSAVYLCASSLHGTGNNSPLHFGNGTRLTVT.

This chain joins TRBV7-9 and TRBJ1-3; 9 nucleotides agree with TRBD1. The CDR3 is made up of 16 amino acids. Germline CDR1 reads SEHNR; CDR2 reads FQNEAQ (reference sequence). With 4 bases clipped from V and 1 base from J, the junction kept 5 bases outside the gene matches. CDR3 protein: CASSYTGTGSGNTIYF. As DNA, the CDR3 is TGTGCCAGCAGCTACACCGGGACAGGGTCTGGAAACACCATATATTTT.

The chain employs TRBV7-8 and TRBJ1-5; TRBD1 agrees at 7 bases. Trimming cost V 6 bases and J 11 bases; bases outside gene matches: 13. CDR1 is SGHVS and CDR2 is FQNEAQ in the germline V gene. This CDR3 is built from 14 residues. CDR3 sequence: CASSQGQTPKAQHF. In DNA form, the CDR3 reads TGTGCCAGCAGTCAGGGACAGACCCCCAAAGCCCAGCATTTT.

V is TRBV28 and J is TRBJ2-3; TRBD2 matches 8 bases. The CDR3 has 15 amino acids. The germline V gene encodes CDR1 MDHEN and CDR2 SYDVKM. V gave up 7 bases and J gave up 0 bases; unmatched junction bases: 6. CDR3 amino acids: CASTQRGPSTDTQYF. The CDR3 DNA is TGTGCCAGCACCCAGCGGGGGCCTAGCACAGATACGCAGTATTTT.

The chain carries TRBV11-3 and TRBJ2-5; D is uncertain. Trimming removed 5 bases at V and 2 bases at J, with 9 bases between. This CDR3 is built from 13 residues. Per germline, CDR1 SGHNT and CDR2 YENEEA. CDR3 sequence (DNA): TGTGCCAGCAGCCTAACACGTCAAGAGACCCAGTACTTC. Protein product: CASSLTRQETQYF.

V gene TRBV6-2 or TRBV6-3 combines with J gene TRBJ2-1; the D gene could be TRBD1 or TRBD2 (5 bases each). V lost 6 bases and J 6 bases, leaving 15 bases between the germline ends. The CDR3 length is 14 residues. In germline, CDR1 is MNHEY, CDR2 SVGEGT. CDR3 sequence reads: CASSLLGVSNEQFF. CDR3 nucleotide sequence: TGTGCCAGCAGCCTCCTGGGGGTGTCCAATGAGCAGTTCTTC.

This clone was seen only once. J is TRBJ2-2 and V is TRBV3-1 (or the pseudogene TRBV3-2); TRBD2 might be the D (6 bases). V gave up 3 bases and J gave up 4 bases, with 18 bases separating them. The CDR3 runs 17 residues. Germline CDR1 LGHDT, CDR2 YNNKEL (reference sequence). CDR3 loop: CASSQKATGRGTGELFF. The CDR3 DNA sequence: TGTGCCAGCAGCCAGAAGGCCACCGGGCGGGGCACCGGGGAGCTGTTTTTT.

This sequence joins TRBV6-5 and TRBJ1-5; the D is unclear. Germline CDR1 is MNHEY and CDR2 is SVGAGI. This CDR3 region has 15 residues. V shed 0 bases and J shed 3 bases, with 9 bases lying between them. For the CDR3, the DNA is TGTGCCAGCAGTTACTCGGCCGGGATCAATCAGCCCCAGCATTTT. The encoded protein is CASSYSAGINQPQHF.

The rearrangement uses TRBV6-5 and TRBJ2-2; D is ambiguous. The germline CDR1 and CDR2 sequences are MNHEY and SVGAGI. Trimming left V 0 bases short and J 3 bases short, with 11 bases between. The CDR3 runs 16 residues. This CDR3 is CASSYSSGVDTGELFF. CDR3 nucleotides: TGTGCCAGCAGTTACTCGTCAGGAGTGGACACCGGGGAGCTGTTTTTT.

This clone showed up just once. The chain links TRBV5-6 to TRBJ1-3, with D unclear. Germline V gene data show CDR1 as SGHDT and CDR2 as YYEEEE. CDR3 length: 15 residues. V was shortened by 1 base and J by 0 bases, with 8 bases between the two germline ends. The CDR3 is CASSLPESSGNTIYF. In nucleotides, the CDR3 is TGTGCCAGCAGCTTGCCGGAGAGCTCTGGAAACACCATATATTTT.

The J gene is TRBJ2-7, the V gene TRBV4-2; 8 bases line up with TRBD2. This CDR3 contains 14 residues. CDR1 LGHNA and CDR2 YNFKEQ come from the germline V gene. V gave up 2 bases and J gave up 2 bases; unmatched junction bases: 2. CDR3 nucleotide sequence: TGTGCCAGCAGCCAAACGGGGGGGACCTACGAGCAGTACTTC. Its protein product is CASSQTGGTYEQYF.

V is TRBV30 and J is TRBJ1-6; D is undetermined. V lost 3 bases, J lost 10 bases, and 13 bases lay in between. Germline-derived CDR1 and CDR2 are GTSNPN and SVGIG (reference sequence). The CDR3 runs 13 residues. CDR3 residues: CAWSVAEGSPLHF. CDR3 in DNA: TGTGCCTGGAGCGTAGCGGAGGGATCACCCCTCCACTTT.

This clone is labeled as medium-sized. This chain uses TRBV6-4 with TRBJ2-3, with 7 positions matching TRBD2. V shed 3 bases, J shed 3 bases, and the junction held 3 bases outside the gene matches. The CDR3 consists of 14 residues. CDR1 and CDR2 (germline): MRHNA, SNTAGT. The CDR3 sequence: CASSESGATDTQYF. CDR3 nucleotide sequence: TGTGCCAGCAGTGAGAGCGGGGCGACAGATACGCAGTATTTT.

This clone was seen just once. This chain uses TRBV6-5 with TRBJ2-3, with D perhaps TRBD1 or TRBD2 (5 bases each). Trimming removed 4 bases from V and 0 bases from J, with 5 bases in between. The CDR3 is made up of 13 amino acids. The germline V gene has CDR1 MNHEY and CDR2 SVGAGI. In nucleotides, the CDR3 is TGTGCCAGCAGTTGGGACAGCACAGATACGCAGTATTTT. Translating it yields CASSWDSTDTQYF.

The chain carries TRBV12-3 or TRBV12-4 and TRBJ1-5; the match to TRBD1 covers 8 bases. Germline trimming cut 5 bases from V and 6 bases from J; bases unmatched to any gene: 3. The CDR3 is 13 amino acids. The CDR3 loop reads CASSVTGGQPQHF. For the CDR3, the DNA is TGTGCCAGCAGTGTAACAGGGGGTCAGCCCCAGCATTTT.

This chain connects TRBV11-2 to TRBJ2-3; perhaps D is TRBD1 or TRBD2 (6 bases each). CDR3 length: 15 residues. Germline-derived CDR1 and CDR2 are SGHAT and FQNNGV. Trimming removed 2 bases from V and 1 base from J, with 10 bases in between. The CDR3 reads CASSLWGAGTDTQYF. The DNA for the CDR3 is TGTGCCAGCAGCTTATGGGGGGCGGGCACAGATACGCAGTATTTT.

The V gene is TRBV28, the J gene TRBJ2-5; no reliable D call. From germline, CDR1 is MDHEN and CDR2 SYDVKM. This CDR3 region has 14 residues. Deletions cut 6 bases from V and 2 bases from J, with 13 bases between. The CDR3 nucleotides read TGTGCCAGCAGCCCCCCCGGCGCACAAGAGACCCAGTACTTC. Residues: CASSPPGAQETQYF.

The J gene is TRBJ2-2, the V gene TRBV5-5; tentatively, D is TRBD1 (5 bases). CDR1 is SGHKS, CDR2 YYEKEE, per germline (reference sequence). The CDR3 extends over 15 amino acids. With 2 bases removed from V and 6 bases from J, the gap between germline ends came to 14 bases. The chain's CDR3 is CASSFGRGTAGELFF. CDR3 bases: TGTGCCAGCAGCTTTGGAAGGGGCACGGCCGGGGAGCTGTTTTTT. The entire variable domain, with the rest obtained from reference TRBV5-5 and TRBJ2-2, is as follows: DAGVTQSPTHLIKTRGQQVTLRCSPISGHKSVSWYQQVLGQGPQFIFQYYEKEERGRGNFPDRFSARQFPNYSSELNVNALLLGDSALYLCASSFGRGTAGELFFGEGSRLTVL.

The rearrangement uses TRBV5-8 and TRBJ2-1, with D perhaps TRBD2 (5 bases). CDR1 SGHTS and CDR2 YDEGEE come from the germline V gene. Trimming took 0 bases from V and 2 from J, leaving 9 bases between them. The CDR3 is 15 residues long. CDR3 sequence: CASSLDPGTYNEQFF. The CDR3 DNA is TGTGCCAGCAGCTTGGATCCGGGAACCTACAATGAGCAGTTCTTC.

The rearrangement joins TRBV28 to TRBJ2-5, with TRBD2 as a possible D gene (7 bases). This CDR3 has 16 residues. Trimming shortened V by 7 bases and J by 3 bases, and 21 bases separated the two germline ends. Germline CDR1 and CDR2: MDHEN and SYDVKM. This CDR3 is CASTLGTLGGEETQYF. The DNA for the CDR3 is TGTGCCAGCACCCTAGGGACCCTAGGGGGGGAAGAGACCCAGTACTTC. The whole variable domain, filled in from reference TRBV28 and TRBJ2-5, reads DVKVTQSSRYLVKRTGEKVFLECVQDMDHENMFWYRQDPGLGLRLIYFSYDVKMKEKGDIPEGYSVSREKKERFSLILESASTNQTSMYLCASTLGTLGGEETQYFGPGTRLLVL.

This clone came up once. This rearrangement joins TRBV29-1 to TRBJ2-3; no definite D call. CDR1 is SQVTM, CDR2 ANQGSEA, per germline. This CDR3 is 14 amino acids long. DNA of the CDR3: TGCAGTGCCCCCAAGGCTATAAGCACAGATACGCAGTATTTT. Its translation: CSAPKAISTDTQYF.

This clone was recorded a few times. The rearrangement uses TRBV10-2 and TRBJ1-5; the match to TRBD1 covers 7 bases. There are 15 residues in the CDR3. The germline V gene has CDR1 WSHSY and CDR2 SAAADI. The V segment lost 0 bases and the J segment 7 bases; nucleotides outside the gene matches: 6. CDR3 sequence (DNA): TGCGCCAGCAGTGAGTCGGGGACAGCCCAGCAGCCCCAGCATTTT. It is translated as CASSESGTAQQPQHF.